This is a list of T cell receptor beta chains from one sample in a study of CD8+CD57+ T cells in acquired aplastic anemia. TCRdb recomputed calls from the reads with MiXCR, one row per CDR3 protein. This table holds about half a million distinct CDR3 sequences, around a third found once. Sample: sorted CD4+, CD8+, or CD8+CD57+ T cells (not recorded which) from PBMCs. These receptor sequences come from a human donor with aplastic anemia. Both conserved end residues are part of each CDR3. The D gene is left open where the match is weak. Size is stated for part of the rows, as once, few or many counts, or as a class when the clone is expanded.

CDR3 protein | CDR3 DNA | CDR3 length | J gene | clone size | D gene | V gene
CASSQTPTGLQPQHF | TGTGCCAGCAGTCAAACCCCGACAGGGCTTCAGCCCCAGCATTTT | 15 | TRBJ1-5 | few | TRBD1 | TRBV6-6
CATSRDPQRARYNEQFF | TGTGCCACCAGTAGAGATCCCCAAAGGGCGCGGTACAATGAGCAGTTCTTC | 17 | TRBJ2-1 | once | . | TRBV15
CASSSNRAGVSGYTF | TGTGCCAGCAGTTCCAACAGGGCGGGGGTGAGTGGCTACACCTTC | 15 | TRBJ1-2 | once | . | TRBV12-3/TRBV12-4
CASSQTSGIYNEQFF | TGTGCCAGCAGCCAGACTAGCGGGATCTACAATGAGCAGTTCTTC | 15 | TRBJ2-1 | few | TRBD2 | TRBV12-3/TRBV12-4
CASSEGLAGEQYF | TGTGCCAGCAGTGAAGGACTAGCGGGGGAGCAGTACTTC | 13 | TRBJ2-7 | few | TRBD2 | TRBV2
CASSHGEPDSGNTIYF | TGTGCCAGCAGCCACGGGGAACCCGACTCTGGAAACACCATATATTTT | 16 | TRBJ1-3 | few | . | TRBV11-1
CSVGGTGGNYGYTF | TGCAGCGTTGGGGGGACAGGGGGCAACTATGGCTACACCTTC | 14 | TRBJ1-2 | many | TRBD1 | TRBV29-1
CASTKVGREEQFF | TGTGCCAGCACGAAGGTGGGGCGGGAGGAGCAGTTCTTC | 13 | TRBJ2-1 | many | TRBD2 | TRBV2
CASTKSRTGGELFF | TGTGCCAGCACTAAATCCCGGACAGGGGGGGAGCTGTTTTTT | 14 | TRBJ2-2 | many | TRBD1 | TRBV25-1
CSAPRLAFYNEQFF | TGCAGTGCACCCCGGCTAGCTTTCTACAATGAGCAGTTCTTC | 14 | TRBJ2-1 | . | . | TRBV20-1
CASSLSGNEQFF | TGTGCCAGCAGCCTCAGTGGCAATGAGCAGTTCTTC | 12 | TRBJ2-1 | many | . | TRBV7-9
CASREGTEAFF | TGTGCCAGCAGAGAGGGTACTGAAGCTTTCTTT | 11 | TRBJ1-1 | many | . | TRBV2
CASSQSHSSYEQYF | TGTGCCAGCAGCCAATCACACAGCTCCTACGAGCAGTACTTC | 14 | TRBJ2-7 | many | . | TRBV16
CASSQDQEGIGGYTF | TGTGCCAGCAGCCAAGATCAGGAGGGTATCGGTGGCTACACCTTC | 15 | TRBJ1-2 | few | . | TRBV4-2
CASSLVRAGETQYF | TGTGCCAGCAGCTTAGTTCGGGCTGGCGAGACCCAGTACTTC | 14 | TRBJ2-5 | many | . | TRBV7-2
CASGGAPYNEQFF | TGTGCCAGCGGCGGGGCCCCCTACAATGAGCAGTTCTTC | 13 | TRBJ2-1 | . | . | TRBV7-2
CASSSGQGNTDSYEQYF | TGTGCCAGTAGTTCGGGACAGGGTAACACGGACTCCTACGAGCAGTACTTC | 17 | TRBJ2-7 | . | TRBD1 | TRBV19
CASSLVPSGNTDTQYF | TGTGCCAGCAGCTTAGTGCCCTCGGGGAACACAGATACGCAGTATTTT | 16 | TRBJ2-3 | many | . | TRBV7-8
CSANTPGTGSGANVLTF | TGCAGTGCTAATACCCCCGGGACAGGGTCTGGGGCCAACGTCCTGACTTTC | 17 | TRBJ2-6 | many | TRBD1 | TRBV20-1
CASRQFRGGTEAFF | TGTGCCAGTAGGCAATTCAGGGGGGGGACTGAAGCTTTCTTT | 14 | TRBJ1-1 | many | TRBD1 | TRBV19
CASSLSGGYTF | TGTGCCAGCAGCTTATCAGGCGGCTACACCTTC | 11 | TRBJ1-2 | few | . | TRBV7-9
CASSGSLQPSGNTIYF | TGTGCCAGCAGTGGATCCTTGCAACCCTCTGGAAACACCATATATTTT | 16 | TRBJ1-3 | . | . | TRBV25-1
CASSPQGQVTYEQYF | TGTGCCAGCAGCCCTCAGGGACAGGTTACCTACGAGCAGTACTTC | 15 | TRBJ2-7 | many | TRBD1 | TRBV7-6
CASRPGQGAAAQLFF | TGTGCCAGCAGACCTGGACAGGGGGCGGCCGCGCAGCTGTTTTTT | 15 | TRBJ2-2 | few | TRBD1 | TRBV12-3/TRBV12-4